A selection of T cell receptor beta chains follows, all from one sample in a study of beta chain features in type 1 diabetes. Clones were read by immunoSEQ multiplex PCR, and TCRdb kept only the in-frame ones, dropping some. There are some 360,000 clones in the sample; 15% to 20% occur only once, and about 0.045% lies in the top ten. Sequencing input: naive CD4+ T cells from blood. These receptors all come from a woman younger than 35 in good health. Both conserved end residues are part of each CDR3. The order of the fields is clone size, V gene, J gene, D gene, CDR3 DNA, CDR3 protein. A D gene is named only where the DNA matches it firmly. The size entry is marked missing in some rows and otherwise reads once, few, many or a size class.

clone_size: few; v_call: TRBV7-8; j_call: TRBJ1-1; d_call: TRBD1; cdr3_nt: TGTGCCAGCAGCCCCGGACAGGGTGGCACTGAAGCTTTCTTT; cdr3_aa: CASSPGQGGTEAFF
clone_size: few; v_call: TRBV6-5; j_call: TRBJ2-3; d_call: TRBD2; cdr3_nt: TGTGCCAGCAGCCTCGGGACTAGCGGCACAGATACGCAGTATTTT; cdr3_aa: CASSLGTSGTDTQYF
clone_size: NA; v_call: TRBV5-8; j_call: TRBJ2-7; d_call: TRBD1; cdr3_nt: TGTGCCAGCAGCTTGGCACAGGGGTGGTACGAGCAGTACTTC; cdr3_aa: CASSLAQGWYEQYF
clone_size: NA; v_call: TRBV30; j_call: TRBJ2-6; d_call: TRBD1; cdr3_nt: TGTGCCTTTGACAGGGCTGGGGCCAACGTCCTGACTTTC; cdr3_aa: CAFDRAGANVLTF
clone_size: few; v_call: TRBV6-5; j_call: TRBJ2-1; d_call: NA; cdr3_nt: TGTGCCAGCAGTGGACGGACTACCTTCTACAATGAGCAGTTCTTC; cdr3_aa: CASSGRTTFYNEQFF
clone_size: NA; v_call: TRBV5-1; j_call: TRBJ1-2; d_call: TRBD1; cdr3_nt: TGCGCCAGCAGCTTGGGACTACCAGGGGGAGAAGGCTACACCTTC; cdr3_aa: CASSLGLPGGEGYTF
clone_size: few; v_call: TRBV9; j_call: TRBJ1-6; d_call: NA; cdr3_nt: TGTGCCAGCAGTCCCGGGGTCAGATCACCCCTCCACTTT; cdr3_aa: CASSPGVRSPLHF
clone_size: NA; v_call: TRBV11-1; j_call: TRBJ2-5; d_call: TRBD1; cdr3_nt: TGTGCCAGCGGTTCCGACAGGGTCCAAGAGACCCAGTACTTC; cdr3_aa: CASGSDRVQETQYF
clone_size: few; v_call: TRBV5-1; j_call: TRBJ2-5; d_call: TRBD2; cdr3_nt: TGCGCCAGCAGCTTGGTCCTAGCGGGAGAAGAGACCCAGTACTTC; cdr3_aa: CASSLVLAGEETQYF
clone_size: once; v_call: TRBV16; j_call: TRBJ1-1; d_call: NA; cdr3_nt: TGTGCCAGCAGCCAATCCGAGGGTTCGACTGAAGCTTTCTTT; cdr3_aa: CASSQSEGSTEAFF
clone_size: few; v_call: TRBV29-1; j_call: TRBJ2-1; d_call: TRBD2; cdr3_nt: TGCAGCGTTGCCGGACTAGCGGGAGGAAAACAGTTCTTC; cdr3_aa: CSVAGLAGGKQFF
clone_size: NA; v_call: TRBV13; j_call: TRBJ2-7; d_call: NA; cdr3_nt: TGTGCCAGCAGCCCCGGGACATTCTACGAGCAGTACTTC; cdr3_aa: CASSPGTFYEQYF
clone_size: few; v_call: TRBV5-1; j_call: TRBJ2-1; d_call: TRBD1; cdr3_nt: TGCGCCAGCAGCCGCGGGACAGGGAGATTCAATGAGCAGTTCTTC; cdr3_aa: CASSRGTGRFNEQFF
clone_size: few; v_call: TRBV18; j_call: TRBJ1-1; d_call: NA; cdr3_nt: TGTGCCAGCTTTCCTGGGGCGGAGAACACTGAAGCTTTCTTT; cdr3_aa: CASFPGAENTEAFF
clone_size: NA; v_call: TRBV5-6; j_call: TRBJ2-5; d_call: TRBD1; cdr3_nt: TGTGCCAGCAGCGACAGGGGTGGACAAGAGACCCAGTACTTC; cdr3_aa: CASSDRGGQETQYF
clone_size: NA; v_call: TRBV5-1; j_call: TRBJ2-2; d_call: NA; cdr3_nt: TGCGCCAGCAGAGTCGCGGGGAGAACCGGGGAGCTGTTTTTT; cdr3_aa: CASRVAGRTGELFF
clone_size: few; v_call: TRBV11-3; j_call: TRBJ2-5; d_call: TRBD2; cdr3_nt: TGTGCCAGCAGCTGGGGACTAGCGGGAGGGTGGGAGACCCAGTACTTC; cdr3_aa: CASSWGLAGGWETQYF
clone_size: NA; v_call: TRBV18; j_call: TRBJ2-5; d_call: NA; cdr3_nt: TGTGCCAGCTCACCACAGACACAAGAGACCCAGTACTTC; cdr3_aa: CASSPQTQETQYF
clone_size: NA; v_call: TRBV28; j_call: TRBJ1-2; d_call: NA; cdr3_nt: TGTGCCAGCACCCAGACTCTCTATGGCTACACCTTC; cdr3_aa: CASTQTLYGYTF
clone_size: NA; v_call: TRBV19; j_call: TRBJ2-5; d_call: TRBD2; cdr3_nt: TGTGCCAGTGCCTCGGGCCTAGCGGGGGGGGAGACCCAGTACTTC; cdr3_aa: CASASGLAGGETQYF
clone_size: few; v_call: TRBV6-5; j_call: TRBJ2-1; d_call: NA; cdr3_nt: TGTGCCAGCAGTTACGGGGGGGCTTACTACAATGAGCAGTTCTTC; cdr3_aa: CASSYGGAYYNEQFF
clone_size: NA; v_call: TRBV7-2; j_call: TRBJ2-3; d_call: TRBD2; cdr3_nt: TGTGCCAGCAGCTCAGCTAGCGGGGGGGCCTCTTCCCCAGATACGCAGTATTTT; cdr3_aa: CASSSASGGASSPDTQYF
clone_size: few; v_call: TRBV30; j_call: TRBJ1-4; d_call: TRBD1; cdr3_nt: TGTGCCTGGAGTAGGACAGGGGCAGGGAACCACGAAAAACTGTTTTTT; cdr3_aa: CAWSRTGAGNHEKLFF
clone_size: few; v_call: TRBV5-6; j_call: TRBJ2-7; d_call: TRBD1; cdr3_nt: TGTGCCAGCAGCGCAGGGGGCTCCTACGAGCAGTACTTC; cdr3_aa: CASSAGGSYEQYF
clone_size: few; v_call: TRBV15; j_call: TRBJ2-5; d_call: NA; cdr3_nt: TGTGCCACCAGGGACAAGGAGTACCAAGAGACCCAGTACTTC; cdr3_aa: CATRDKEYQETQYF
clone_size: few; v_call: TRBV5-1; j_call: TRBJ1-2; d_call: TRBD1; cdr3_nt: TGCGCCAGCAGCTTTACCGGGACAGGGGATGGCTACACCTTC; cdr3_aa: CASSFTGTGDGYTF
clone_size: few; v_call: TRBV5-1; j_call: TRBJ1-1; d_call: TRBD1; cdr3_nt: TGCGCCAGCAGCATGGGACAGGCGGTTGAAGCTTTCTTT; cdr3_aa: CASSMGQAVEAFF
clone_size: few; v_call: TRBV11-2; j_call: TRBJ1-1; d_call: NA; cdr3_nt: TGTGCCAGCAGCTTCAGGGACACTGAAGCTTTCTTT; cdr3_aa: CASSFRDTEAFF
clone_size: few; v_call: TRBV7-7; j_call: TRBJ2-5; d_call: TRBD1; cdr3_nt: TGTGCTAGCAGCTCAAGACAGGGCCAAGAGACCCAGTACTTC; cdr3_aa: CASSSRQGQETQYF
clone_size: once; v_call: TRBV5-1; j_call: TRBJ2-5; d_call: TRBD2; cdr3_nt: TGCGCCAGCAGCTTGAAGCCCATCCTAGCGGACCTCCAAGAGACCCAGTACTTC; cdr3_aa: CASSLKPILADLQETQYF
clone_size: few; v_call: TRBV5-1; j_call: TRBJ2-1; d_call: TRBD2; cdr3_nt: TGCGCCAGCAGGGTCGCGGGGGACAATGAGCAGTTCTTC; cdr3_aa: CASRVAGDNEQFF
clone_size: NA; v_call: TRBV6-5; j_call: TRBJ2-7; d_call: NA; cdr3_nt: TGTGCCAGCAGTTCTCAGACTGGCGGCTCCTACGAGCAGTACTTC; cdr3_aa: CASSSQTGGSYEQYF
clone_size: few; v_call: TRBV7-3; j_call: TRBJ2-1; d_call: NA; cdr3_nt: TGTGCCAGCAGCTTAGGGAGACACGGGGACAATGAGCAGTTCTTC; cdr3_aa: CASSLGRHGDNEQFF
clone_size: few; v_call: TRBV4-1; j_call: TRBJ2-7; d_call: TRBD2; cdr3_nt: TGCGCCAGCAGCCAGCAGACTAGCGGGGGGCGGTACGAGCAGTACTTC; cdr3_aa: CASSQQTSGGRYEQYF
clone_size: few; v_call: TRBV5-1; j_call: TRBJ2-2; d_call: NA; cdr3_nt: TGCGCCAGCAGCTTGGCCGGAGGGCTCGGGACCGGGGAGCTGTTTTTT; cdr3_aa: CASSLAGGLGTGELFF
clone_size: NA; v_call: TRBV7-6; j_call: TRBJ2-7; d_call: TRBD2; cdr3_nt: TGTGCCAGCCAGGCCGGGACTAGCTACGAGCAGTACTTC; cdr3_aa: CASQAGTSYEQYF
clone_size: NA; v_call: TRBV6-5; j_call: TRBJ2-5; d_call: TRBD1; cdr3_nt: TGTGCCAGCAGTTACACAGGGGAAGTAAGGGAGACCCAGTACTTC; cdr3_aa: CASSYTGEVRETQYF
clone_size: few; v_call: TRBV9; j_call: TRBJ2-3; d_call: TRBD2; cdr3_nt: TGTGCCAGCAGCGTAGAAGCGGGGCGGAGCACAGATACGCAGTATTTT; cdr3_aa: CASSVEAGRSTDTQYF
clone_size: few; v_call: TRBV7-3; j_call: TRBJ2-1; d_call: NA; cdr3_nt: TGTGCCAGCAGCTTATGGCTTGGTGAGCAGTTCTTC; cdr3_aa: CASSLWLGEQFF
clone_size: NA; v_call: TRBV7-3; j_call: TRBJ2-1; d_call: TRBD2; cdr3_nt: TGTGCCAGCAGTCCTACTAGCGGGGAGACAGATGAGCAGTTCTTC; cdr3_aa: CASSPTSGETDEQFF
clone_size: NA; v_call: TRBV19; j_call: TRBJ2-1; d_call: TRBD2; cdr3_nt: TGTGCCAGTAGTAAGCCGGGACTAGAGAATGAGCAGTTCTTC; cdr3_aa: CASSKPGLENEQFF
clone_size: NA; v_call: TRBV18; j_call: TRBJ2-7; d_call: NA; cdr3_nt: TGTGCCAGCTCACCAAGTGCCAGCTCCTACGAGCAGTACTTC; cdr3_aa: CASSPSASSYEQYF
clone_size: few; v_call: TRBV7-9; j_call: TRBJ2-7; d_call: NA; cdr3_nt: TGTGCCAGCAGCCACGTCCGGGAGTCCCACGAGCAGTACTTC; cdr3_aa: CASSHVRESHEQYF
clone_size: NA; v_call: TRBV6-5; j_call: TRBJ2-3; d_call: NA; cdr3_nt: TGTGCCAGCAGGCTGCGGGGAGGCACAGATACGCAGTATTTT; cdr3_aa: CASRLRGGTDTQYF
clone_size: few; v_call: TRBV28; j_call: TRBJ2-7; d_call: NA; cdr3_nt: TGTGCCAGCAGTCGGTCTAGATACGAGCAGTACTTC; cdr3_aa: CASSRSRYEQYF
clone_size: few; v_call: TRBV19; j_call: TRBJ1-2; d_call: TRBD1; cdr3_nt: TGTGCCAGTAGTATAATCGAGACAGGGGAAGTTGGCTACACCTTC; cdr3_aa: CASSIIETGEVGYTF
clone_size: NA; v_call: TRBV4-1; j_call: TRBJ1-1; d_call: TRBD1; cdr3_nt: TGCGCCAGCAGCCGGGGACAGGGGCCTTACACTGAAGCTTTCTTT; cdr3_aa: CASSRGQGPYTEAFF
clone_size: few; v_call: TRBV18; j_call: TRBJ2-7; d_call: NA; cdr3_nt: TGTGCCAGCTCACCACCGGGCACATCAGAGGGGTACTTC; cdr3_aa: CASSPPGTSEGYF
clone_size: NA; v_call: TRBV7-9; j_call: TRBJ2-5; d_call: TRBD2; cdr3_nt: TGTGCCAGCAGCTTCCGACTAGCGGGGGATCAACAAGAGACCCAGTACTTC; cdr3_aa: CASSFRLAGDQQETQYF
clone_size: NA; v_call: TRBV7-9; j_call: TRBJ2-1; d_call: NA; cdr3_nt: TGTGCCACCGAATTGAGGGAGAGCTCCTACAATGAGCAGTTCTTC; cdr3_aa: CATELRESSYNEQFF
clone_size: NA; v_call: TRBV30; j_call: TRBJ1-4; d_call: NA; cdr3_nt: TGTGCCTGGAGTCCTACGGCAGGGATTGCCGTTAATGAAAAACTGTTTTTT; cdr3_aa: CAWSPTAGIAVNEKLFF